The 31 T cell receptor beta chains presented below share a single source sample, sequenced in a study of metastatic and nonmetastatic thyroid tumors. TCRdb reanalyzed the PCR reads via MiXCR. The table shows approximately 15,000 clones, with around 20% occurring only once. Each patient came to thyroid surgery without any prior treatment (of any kind). The sequenced sample was blood. The receptors were sampled from a female donor with papillary thyroid cancer or a benign thyroid nodule (not recorded which). Some clones in this sample may be carry-over from other donors' samples.

Ten or more counts support this clone. The rearrangement uses TRBV5-8 and TRBJ1-4; weak D call: TRBD1 (6 bases). V lost 4 bases, J lost 1 base, and 8 bases lay in between. The germline gives CDR1 SGHTS, CDR2 YDEGEE. The CDR3 extends over 14 amino acids. The CDR3 coding sequence is TGTGCCAGCAGCCCGGACAGAACTAATGAAAAACTGTTTTTT. This sequence encodes CASSPDRTNEKLFF.

This clone was observed a few times. The V and J genes are TRBV6-2 or TRBV6-3 and TRBJ2-2; D is undetermined. This CDR3 has 12 residues. In germline, CDR1 is MNHEY, CDR2 SVGEGT. Trimming took off 8 bases at V and 4 bases at J, with 8 bases between the two ends. DNA of the CDR3: TGTGCCAGCTCATGGCCCACCGGGGAGCTGTTTTTT. Translation: CASSWPTGELFF.

This clone was seen at least ten times. This sequence joins TRBV10-3 and TRBJ2-5, with 9 bases lining up with TRBD1. Losses at the gene ends were 8 bases for V and 2 bases for J; bases not matched to a gene: 3. Germline assignment: CDR1 ENHRY and CDR2 SYGVKD. The CDR3 runs 13 residues. Written as DNA, the CDR3 is TGTGCCATCGCCGGGACAGGGCAAGAGACCCAGTACTTC. This translates into CAIAGTGQETQYF.

The chain links TRBV27 to TRBJ1-5, with TRBD1 matching over 9 bases. J was trimmed by 0 bases and V by 11 bases; bases with no gene match: 14. Germline CDR1 is MNHEY and CDR2 is SMNVEV (reference sequence). This CDR3 comprises 17 residues. CDR3 DNA: TGTGCCCCGGGCGGGACAGGGAGTTCTTATAGCAATCAGCCCCAGCATTTT. Residues: CAPGGTGSSYSNQPQHF.

This clone was counted many times. This sequence joins TRBV3-1 and TRBJ2-3, with D perhaps matching TRBD1 or TRBD2 (5 bases each). The V gene's germline CDR1 is LGHDT and CDR2 YNNKEL (reference sequence). V was clipped by 4 bases and J by 5 bases, with 13 bases between them. The CDR3 totals 14 residues. In DNA, the CDR3 is TGTGCCAGCAGCCTCAGGGAGCCCGTAGATACGCAGTATTTT. This codes for CASSLREPVDTQYF.

This clone was detected ten times or more. The sample holds other DNA sequences that translate to the same CDR3. V is TRBV11-3 and J is TRBJ1-1; no firm D call. The CDR3 is 13 residues long. CDR1 is SGHNT, CDR2 YENEEA, per germline. V lost 5 bases, J lost 4 bases, and 11 bases lay in between. The CDR3 region is CASSKVRRTEAFF. Here the CDR3 DNA reads TGTGCCAGCAGCAAGGTACGGCGCACTGAAGCTTTCTTT.

This clone appeared a few times. V is TRBV6-1 and J is TRBJ2-7; D is perhaps TRBD1 (8 bases). Germline V gene data show CDR1 as MNHNS and CDR2 as SASEGT. The CDR3 has 15 residues. Trimming took off 7 bases at V and 9 bases at J, with 25 bases between the two ends. CDR3 loop: CASITYRGEGVVQYF. The CDR3 DNA sequence: TGTGCCAGCATCACCTACAGGGGGGAGGGGGTGGTGCAGTACTTC.

This clone has at least ten counts. The chain links TRBV4-1 to TRBJ2-2; D not certain. CDR3 length equals 16 residues. Trimming stripped 4 bases from V and 7 bases from J, with 19 bases between. Germline-derived CDR1 and CDR2 are MGHRA and YSYEKL. CDR3 nucleotide sequence: TGCGCCAGCAGCCGCGGTGGGATGGGGTCGGTCGGGGAGCTGTTTTTT. Protein sequence: CASSRGGMGSVGELFF.

This clone was seen many times. The V and J genes are TRBV30 and TRBJ1-3, with 7 bases aligning to TRBD1. The trim removed 0 bases at V and 3 bases at J, leaving 11 bases unmatched. This CDR3 region has 17 residues. Germline V gene lookup returns CDR1 GTSNPN and CDR2 SVGIG (reference sequence). The DNA for the CDR3 is TGTGCCTGGAGTGTACATTCGGCAGGGGGAGGTGGAAACACCATATATTTT. It encodes CAWSVHSAGGGGNTIYF.

J is TRBJ2-1 and V is TRBV9, with D perhaps TRBD1 or TRBD2 (5 bases each). Germline V lookup: CDR1 SGDLS, CDR2 YYNGEE. V was pared by 3 bases and J by 7 bases, with 17 bases between. The CDR3 is 15 residues long. The CDR3 is CASSASGTLENEQFF. In nucleotides, the CDR3 is TGTGCCAGCAGCGCTTCCGGGACCCTGGAGAATGAGCAGTTCTTC.

This clone was seen just once. The genes are TRBV20-1 and TRBJ1-2, with 7 positions matching TRBD1. This CDR3 has 14 amino acids. From germline, CDR1 is DFQATT and CDR2 SNEGSKA (reference sequence). V lost 0 bases to trimming and J lost 11 bases; unmatched junction nucleotides: 12. The CDR3 is CSARDWAADREYTF. DNA for the CDR3: TGCAGTGCTAGAGATTGGGCCGCTGACAGGGAGTACACCTTC.

This clone occurred a few times. A much larger clone lies one base from this, so it may be a read error. This chain joins TRBV6-1 and TRBJ2-1; maybe TRBD2 (6 bases). V lost 7 bases and J lost 3, with 19 bases in between. The CDR3 spans 16 residues. Germline lookup yields CDR1 MNHNS and CDR2 SASEGT. This CDR3 is CASTIGSEDYYNEQFF. CDR3 DNA: TGTGCCAGCACGATAGGAAGTGAGGACTACTACAATGAGCAGTTCTTC.

This clone was seen a single time. The CDR3 does not close with the conserved phenylalanine or tryptophan, likely indicating a read error. The DNA is left out, because the CDR3 cannot be placed on it with certainty; the CDR3 is given as TCRdb lists it. The V call is TRBV28, the J call TRBJ2-1; the listed D gene, TRBD1, was not tested against the DNA. The CDR3 is 16 amino acids long, termini counted. Germline CDR1 and CDR2: MDHEN and SYDVKM. This CDR3 is CASSLSGRGRINEQLC.

In its sample, this clone was seen many times. The chain has TRBV4-1 and TRBJ1-6; no clear D gene. CDR3 length: 18 amino acids. Trimming removed 4 bases from V and 5 bases from J, with 21 bases in between. Germline V CDR1 and CDR2: MGHRA, YSYEKL. The CDR3: CASSPLVFYNLNNSPLHF. CDR3 coding DNA: TGCGCCAGCAGCCCACTAGTATTCTACAATTTGAATAATTCACCCCTCCACTTT.

This clone was observed at least ten times. This chain connects TRBV3-1 to TRBJ2-3; D is possibly TRBD2 (6 bases). The CDR3 runs 16 residues. The germline V gene has CDR1 LGHDT and CDR2 YNNKEL (reference sequence). The ends were cut back, 4 bases at V and 1 base at J, with 15 bases in the middle. The CDR3 DNA follows: TGTGCCAGCAGCCTTCTGTGGGGCGGGGGCACAGATACGCAGTATTTT. This encodes CASSLLWGGGTDTQYF.

This clone was detected many times. V is TRBV2 and J is TRBJ1-1; no clear D. Trimming took 7 bases from V and 3 from J, leaving 12 bases between them. CDR1 SNHLY and CDR2 FYNNEI come from the germline V gene. CDR3 length equals 13 residues. The CDR3 loop reads CASKRESHTEAFF. The CDR3 DNA reads TGTGCCAGCAAACGAGAGTCTCACACTGAAGCTTTCTTT.

This clone is medium-sized (0.01 to 0.1%) by share. The chain is built from TRBV4-2 and TRBJ1-2; no reliable D call. CDR3 length: 16 amino acids. V lost 0 bases, J lost 3 bases, and 14 bases lay in between. CDR1 LGHNA and CDR2 YNFKEQ come from the germline V gene. The CDR3 protein is CASSQDGYTSYYGYTF. The DNA of the CDR3 is TGTGCCAGCAGCCAAGATGGGTACACAAGCTACTATGGCTACACCTTC.

This clone rates as medium-sized. This sequence joins TRBV2 and TRBJ2-2, with TRBD1 identical over 8 bases. Germline loops: CDR1 SNHLY, CDR2 FYNNEI. The CDR3 totals 15 residues. V was pared by 4 bases and J by 4 bases, with 5 bases of the junction left unmatched. CDR3 DNA: TGTGCCAGCAGTGGGACAGGGTTGCTCACCGGGGAGCTGTTTTTT. Protein sequence: CASSGTGLLTGELFF. The full variable domain, with the rest looked up from reference TRBV2 and TRBJ2-2, is EPEVTQTPSHQVTQMGQEVILRCVPISNHLYFYWYRQILGQKVEFLVSFYNNEISEKSEIFDDQFSVERPDGSNFTLKIRSTKLEDSAMYFCASSGTGLLTGELFFGEGSRLTVL.

Concerning this clone itself: At one of its ends the junction is not consistent with the germline gene, which may arise from a read error. The chain employs TRBV20-1 and TRBJ1-2, with D tentatively TRBD1 (5 bases). The CDR3 contains 12 residues. Germline loops: CDR1 DFQATT, CDR2 SNEGSKA (reference sequence). CDR3 in amino acids: CCASYGDSGYTF. The DNA for the CDR3 is TGCTGTGCTAGTTACGGCGACAGTGGCTACACCTTC.

This clone qualifies as medium-sized. The chain combines TRBV2 with TRBJ1-2; a weak D match, TRBD1 (5 bases). Germline assignment: CDR1 SNHLY and CDR2 FYNNEI. Deletions cut 2 bases from V and 4 bases from J, with 14 bases between. This CDR3 region has 15 residues. The CDR3: CASSEFVSGTYGYTF. CDR3 in DNA: TGTGCCAGCAGTGAATTTGTGTCAGGGACCTATGGCTACACCTTC.

The V call is TRBV20-1, the J call TRBJ1-2, with 9 bases matching TRBD1. The CDR3 sequence is 14 residues long. CDR1 and CDR2 from the germline V gene are DFQATT and SNEGSKA (reference sequence). Losses at the gene ends were 6 bases for V and 3 bases for J; bases not matched to a gene: 8. CDR3 sequence reads: CSAPDRGDDYGYTF. For the CDR3, the DNA is TGCAGTGCGCCGGACAGGGGAGACGACTATGGCTACACCTTC.

This chain links TRBV6-1 with TRBJ1-1; 9 nucleotides align to TRBD1. Trimming cost V 6 bases and J 5 bases; bases outside gene matches: 7. This CDR3 spans 14 amino acids. Germline V CDR1 and CDR2: MNHNS, SASEGT. CDR3 DNA sequence: TGTGCCAGCAGGACCGTGACAGGGGGGACTGAAGCTTTCTTT. This gives the protein CASRTVTGGTEAFF.

The CDR3 coding sequence is TGTGCCTGCTGGGGCGGGGGCCTGAGAGGCTACACCTTC. Amino acid sequence: CACWGGGLRGYTF. The rearrangement links TRBV30 to TRBJ1-2, with D possibly matching TRBD1 (6 bases). In germline, CDR1 is GTSNPN, CDR2 SVGIG (reference sequence). The V end was cut by 6 bases, the J end by 8 bases, with 19 bases between. This CDR3 contains 13 residues.

This clone is deemed medium-sized. The chain uses TRBV12-5 and TRBJ1-1, with a tentative D call TRBD1 (6 bases). Germline CDR1 LGHNT, CDR2 FRNRAP. CDR3 length equals 11 residues. The germline V and J ends were trimmed by 6 bases and 7 bases, with 9 bases remaining between them. CDR3 in DNA: TGTGCTAGTGGGGAGGACAGTGAAGCTTTCTTT. Encoded protein: CASGEDSEAFF.

This clone has a count of ten or more. The CDR3 loop is CASSQDQGSYNEQFF. The CDR3 nucleotides read TGTGCCAGCAGCCAAGATCAGGGGTCCTACAATGAGCAGTTCTTC. The chain has TRBV3-1 and TRBJ2-1, with a weak D call TRBD1 (6 bases). In germline, CDR1 is LGHDT, CDR2 YNNKEL (reference sequence). Trimming removed 0 bases at V and 1 base at J, with 7 bases between. The CDR3 runs to 15 residues.

To note about this clone: Likely a read error: the CDR3 ends without its conserved phenylalanine or tryptophan. The chain links TRBV11-3 to TRBJ1-2; the D is unclear. The CDR3 is 14 residues long. Germline CDR1 SGHNT, CDR2 YENEEA. The V and J ends lost 10 bases and 8 bases respectively, with 23 bases between them. CDR3 coding DNA: TGTGCCAACAGTTATCGAGCGGGAGAGGGCGGCTACACCTCC. Translation gives CANSYRAGEGGYTS.

This clone was seen a handful of times. The chain employs TRBV28 and TRBJ1-2, with 7 positions matching TRBD1. J was trimmed by 8 bases and V by 3 bases; bases with no gene match: 12. The CDR3 loop spans 15 amino acids. Germline assignment: CDR1 MDHEN and CDR2 SYDVKM. The CDR3 coding sequence is TGTGCCAGCAGTTTCGGAGACAGGGATTCGATGGGCTACACCTTC. It codes for CASSFGDRDSMGYTF.

This clone is classed as medium-sized. The V and J genes are TRBV25-1 and TRBJ1-1; 8 bases are a match to TRBD1. Germline CDR1 and CDR2: MGHDK and SYGVNS. The CDR3 is made up of 13 amino acids. J was trimmed by 3 bases and V by 6 bases; bases with no gene match: 3. For the CDR3, the DNA is TGTGCCAGCAGAGAGACAGGGGACACTGAAGCTTTCTTT. It translates to CASRETGDTEAFF.

By sample fraction, this clone is medium-sized. The V call is TRBV20-1, the J call TRBJ1-2; D ambiguous. The V and J ends lost 3 bases and 4 bases respectively, with 12 bases between them. Germline CDR1 reads DFQATT; CDR2 reads SNEGSKA (reference sequence). The CDR3 runs 13 residues. The CDR3 spells CSASNGDGYGYTF. The CDR3 DNA reads as TGCAGTGCTAGTAACGGGGATGGCTATGGCTACACCTTC.

This clone is judged medium-sized. This rearrangement joins TRBV12-3 or TRBV12-4 to TRBJ2-3; 9 bases map to TRBD2. CDR3 length: 15 residues. V shed 4 bases, J shed 6 bases, and the junction held 8 bases outside the gene matches. In DNA form, the CDR3 reads TGTGCCAGCAGTTCCTTAGCGGGAGCCGCGGATACGCAGTATTTT. The encoded protein is CASSSLAGAADTQYF.

This clone was counted at least ten times. The chain has TRBV5-1 and TRBJ2-5; 10 positions match TRBD1. The CDR3 totals 16 residues. Looked up from germline, CDR1 is SGHRS and CDR2 is YFSETQ. V lost 4 bases to trimming and J lost 2 bases; unmatched junction nucleotides: 8. The CDR3 protein is CASSPGTGDGQETQYF. As DNA, the CDR3 is TGCGCCAGCAGCCCCGGGACAGGGGACGGGCAAGAGACCCAGTACTTC.